This TCR beta chain was sequenced during a study of T cells in Graves' hyperthyroidism and ophthalmopathy. Germline V gene sequence: CDR1 SQVTM, CDR2 ANQGSEA. The V segment lost 4 bases and the J segment 5 bases; nucleotides outside the gene matches: 4. There are 13 residues in the CDR3. Findings and caveats of the study: From stable hyperthyroidism, ophthalmopathy was set apart by a 13 V-J model. Before onset, by a median of around 6.1 months, the model predicted ophthalmopathy.

With regard to this clonotype: Its matching antigen is unknown.

Uncontrolled infection, other autoimmune disease, pregnancy and lactation each barred patients from inclusion. RNA transcripts served as the template for amplifying TCR beta CDR3 regions. HTBI primers were the set used in a first-round RT-PCR of the TCR CDR3. TCRdb re-analysed the multiplex PCR reads in MiXCR, keeping a single row per CDR3 protein. This sample has fewer than 450,000 distinct CDR3 sequences, with over 13% found just once. Source material: blood. The source is a man aged 50-60 years with Graves' ophthalmopathy. This chain connects TRBV29-1 to TRBJ1-4; 7 positions match TRBD1. CDR3 nucleotides: TGCAGCGTTGGGACAGGAGCAAATGAAAAACTGTTTTTT. Its translation is CSVGTGANEKLFF. Variable domain in full (rest from reference TRBV29-1 and TRBJ1-4): SAVISQKPSRDICQRGTSLTIQCQVDSQVTMMFWYRQQPGQSLTLIATANQGSEATYESGFVIDKFPISRPNLTFSTLTVSNMSPEDSSIYLCSVGTGANEKLFFGSGTQLSVL.